The source of this TCR beta chain is a study of T cells in Graves' hyperthyroidism and ophthalmopathy. Findings and limits, study-wide: Blood also contained most expanded thyroid clonotypes above 0.001.

Template material for amplifying TCR beta CDR3 regions consisted of RNA transcripts. RT-PCR in the first round (using the HTBI primer set) targeted the TCR CDR3. TCRdb recomputed calls from the multiplex PCR reads with MiXCR, one row per CDR3 protein. Altogether 530,000 or so distinct CDR3 sequences are present, around 42% being singletons, with the ten largest covering approximately 8.4%. This clonotype has a count of ten or more. The antigen remains undetermined. This CDR3 contains 17 residues. V was pared by 7 bases and J by 2 bases, with 7 bases of the junction left unmatched. CDR1 and CDR2 from the germline V gene are SGDLS and YYNGEE. Clinical symptoms, serum thyroxine and TRAb, thyroid ultrasound and orbital computed tomography together formed the diagnostic basis.

The origin of this receptor is a woman younger than 30 with Graves' hyperthyroidism. The sample taken for sequencing was peripheral blood or thyroid tissue (not recorded which). The chain uses TRBV9 and TRBJ2-6; TRBD1 aligns across 12 bases. CDR3 amino acids: CASAPGQGAPGANVLTF. The DNA for the CDR3 is TGTGCCAGCGCCCCGGGACAGGGGGCGCCTGGGGCCAACGTCCTGACTTTC.